The 26 T cell receptor beta chains below were found in one sample sequenced in a study of T cells expressing NK-cell markers. With the 5' RACE reads reprocessed, TCRdb shows one record per CDR3 protein and no DNA. The repertoire table contains about 180,000 distinct CDR3 sequences. Sequencing input: blood T cells: a sorted CD56 or NKG2C T cell subset, CD4+ or CD8+ T cells, or bulk PBMC T cells (not recorded which). The receptor set was obtained from a man aged 18-69 years in good health.

The gene calls are TRBV7-2 and TRBJ2-7. CDR1 SGHTA and CDR2 FQGNSA come from the germline V gene. This CDR3 has 14 amino acids. The CDR3 is CASSLTPSSYEQYF. Using reference TRBV7-2 and TRBJ2-7 for the parts outside the CDR3, the full variable domain is GAGVSQSPSNKVTEKGKDVELRCDPISGHTALYWYRQSLGQGLEFLIYFQGNSAPDKSGLPSDRFSAERTGGSVSTLTIQRTQQEDSAVYLCASSLTPSSYEQYFGPGTRLTVT.

The genes are TRBV11-2 and TRBJ1-4; there is no DNA to check the TCRdb D call of TRBD1. Germline CDR1 is SGHAT and CDR2 is FQNNGV. CDR3 size: 14 residues. CDR3 sequence reads: CASSLAQGARELFF.

The rearrangement uses TRBV14 and TRBJ2-7. Germline CDR1 SGHDN, CDR2 FVKESK. The CDR3 length is 11 residues. CDR3 amino acids: CASSHGYEQYF.

The rearrangement uses TRBV11-2 and TRBJ2-3. The CDR3 is 12 amino acids. The germline gives CDR1 SGHAT, CDR2 FQNNGV. This CDR3 reads CASSLFTDTQYF. The full variable domain, completed using reference TRBV11-2 and TRBJ2-3, is EAGVAQSPRYKIIEKRQSVAFWCNPISGHATLYWYQQILGQGPKLLIQFQNNGVVDDSQLPKDRFSAERLKGVDSTLKIQPAKLEDSAVYLCASSLFTDTQYFGPGTRLTVL.

CDR3 sequence reads: CASSLLAGVVDTQYF. The chain recombines TRBV7-9 with TRBJ2-3; TCRdb calls TRBD2, which cannot be checked without DNA. The CDR3 totals 15 residues. The germline V gene encodes CDR1 SEHNR and CDR2 FQNEAQ (reference sequence).

This chain joins TRBV3-1 and TRBJ2-1; no DNA is available, so the TRBD2 call from TCRdb remains unchecked. The CDR3 extends over 13 amino acids. Germline assignment: CDR1 LGHDT and CDR2 YNNKEL (reference sequence). CDR3 region: CASSPGGGNEQFF.

The gene calls are TRBV24-1 and TRBJ1-5. Germline values: CDR1 KGHDR, CDR2 SFDVKD. This CDR3 is built from 13 residues. The CDR3 loop is CATSENDWIPQHF.

The chain uses TRBV20-1 and TRBJ2-3; TCRdb reports TRBD2, a call that lacks DNA to check it against. This CDR3 comprises 18 residues. Germline V gene lookup returns CDR1 DFQATT and CDR2 SNEGSKA (reference sequence). This chain's CDR3 is CSARVPPSDSGRAYTQYF.

V gene TRBV27 combines with J gene TRBJ2-7. The CDR3 has 14 amino acids. Germline loops: CDR1 MNHEY, CDR2 SMNVEV (reference sequence). CDR3 region: CASRTGSYAYEQYF.

The chain recombines TRBV25-1 with TRBJ2-1; TCRdb's assignment of TRBD1 cannot be checked, as there is no DNA. The CDR3 consists of 12 residues. In germline, CDR1 is MGHDK, CDR2 SYGVNS. CDR3 residues: CASSVGSGEQFF.

The chain recombines TRBV20-1 with TRBJ2-7. Germline CDR1 DFQATT, CDR2 SNEGSKA (reference sequence). The CDR3 consists of 12 residues. CDR3 sequence: CSAHDGNYEQYF.

This chain joins TRBV11-2 and TRBJ2-2; the D call from TCRdb, TRBD2, cannot be confirmed without DNA. Germline CDR1 is SGHAT and CDR2 is FQNNGV. The CDR3 is 17 residues long. The CDR3 reads CASSANRDYSNTGELFF.

The chain couples TRBV6-1 to TRBJ2-7; TCRdb indicates TRBD1, and absent DNA this call remains unverified. The germline gives CDR1 MNHNS, CDR2 SASEGT. CDR3 length: 15 amino acids. CDR3: CASSEDTSGGYEQYF.

The chain uses TRBV27 and TRBJ1-2; TCRdb gives TRBD1 as the D gene, but with no DNA this cannot be confirmed. Germline V gives CDR1 MNHEY, CDR2 SMNVEV (reference sequence). The CDR3 contains 15 residues. CDR3 protein: CASSTHGQGNYGYTF.

The genes are TRBV5-4 and TRBJ2-7; as DNA is missing, the TRBD1 call by TCRdb cannot be tested. The CDR3 has 15 amino acids. Germline V gives CDR1 SGHNT, CDR2 YYREEE (reference sequence). CDR3 amino acids: CASSAPDRGLGEQYF.

The rearrangement joins TRBV2 to TRBJ2-1; the D call from TCRdb, TRBD2, cannot be confirmed without DNA. Germline-derived CDR1 and CDR2 are SNHLY and FYNNEI. The CDR3 extends over 15 amino acids. The CDR3 spells CASSEGTTWDNEQFF.

The chain carries TRBV12-3 or TRBV12-4 and TRBJ2-5; TCRdb reports TRBD2, a call that lacks DNA to check it against. This CDR3 contains 16 residues. CDR3 sequence: CASTIMASGGAETQYF.

The rearrangement joins TRBV6-5 to TRBJ2-5; the D call from TCRdb, TRBD1, cannot be confirmed without DNA. Germline CDR1 and CDR2: MNHEY and SVGAGI. This CDR3 region has 13 residues. Here the CDR3 reads CASSYSAGETQYF.

The CDR3 is CATSAEGRPGEKLFF. The V gene is TRBV15, the J gene TRBJ1-4; with no DNA, the TCRdb D assignment of TRBD1 cannot be verified. The CDR3 runs to 15 residues. CDR1 is LNHNV, CDR2 YYDKDF, per germline (reference sequence).

The gene calls are TRBV2 and TRBJ2-7; lacking DNA, the TRBD1 call made by TCRdb goes unchecked. Germline V gives CDR1 SNHLY, CDR2 FYNNEI. The CDR3 is made up of 14 amino acids. CDR3 in amino acids: CASSELDTIEEQYF.

The rearrangement uses TRBV11-1 and TRBJ1-5; the D call from TCRdb, TRBD1, cannot be confirmed without DNA. Looked up from germline, CDR1 is SGHAT and CDR2 is FQDESV (reference sequence). The length of the CDR3 is 15 residues. CDR3 region: CASSLGGLPGQPQHF.

The V call is TRBV5-6, the J call TRBJ1-4; with no DNA, the TCRdb D assignment of TRBD1 cannot be verified. The germline CDR1 and CDR2 sequences are SGHDT and YYEEEE. The CDR3 totals 13 residues. The CDR3 loop reads CASSFQGAEKLFF. The entire variable domain, with the rest obtained from reference TRBV5-6 and TRBJ1-4, is as follows: DAGVTQSPTHLIKTRGQQVTLRCSPKSGHDTVSWYQQALGQGPQFIFQYYEEEERQRGNFPDRFSGHQFPNYSSELNVNALLLGDSALYLCASSFQGAEKLFFGSGTQLSVL.

This chain uses TRBV13 with TRBJ2-7; the TRBD1 assignment by TCRdb is unverifiable without DNA. The CDR3 sequence is 16 residues long. Per the germline V gene, CDR1 is PRHDT and CDR2 is FYEKMQ (reference sequence). The CDR3 is CASSLVGDRGEGEQYF. The full variable domain, completed using reference TRBV13 and TRBJ2-7, is AAGVIQSPRHLIKEKRETATLKCYPIPRHDTVYWYQQGPGQDPQFLISFYEKMQSDKGSIPDRFSAQQFSDYHSELNMSSLELGDSALYFCASSLVGDRGEGEQYFGPGTRLTVT.

The chain joins TRBV4-2 to TRBJ2-1; TCRdb selects TRBD1, and the lack of DNA leaves this call unchecked. The CDR3 runs to 13 residues. CDR1 and CDR2 (germline): LGHNA, YNFKEQ. This CDR3 reads CASSQGGANEQFF.

The rearrangement uses TRBV4-2 and TRBJ2-6; absent DNA, TCRdb's TRBD1 call cannot be checked. The CDR3 runs to 16 residues. CDR1 LGHNA and CDR2 YNFKEQ come from the germline V gene. CDR3 region: CASSAGASSGANVLTF.

The chain uses TRBV3-1 and TRBJ2-1; TCRdb calls TRBD2, which cannot be checked without DNA. The CDR3 contains 14 residues. Germline V gene sequence: CDR1 LGHDT, CDR2 YNNKEL (reference sequence). This chain's CDR3 is CASSQVEAYNEQFF.